This entry is about one TCR beta chain. CDR1 is SGDLS, CDR2 YYNGEE, per germline. Germline trimming cut 3 bases from V and 9 bases from J; bases unmatched to any gene: 7. The CDR3 contains 15 residues. Sequencing used immunoSEQ multiplex PCR; TCRdb keeps in-frame clones, though not all of them. The sample carries some 100,000 clones, about 85% recorded once. The sample belongs to a study of glioma-infiltrating T cells after dendritic cell vaccination. The source was blood, collected before dendritic cell vaccination. The TCR was taken from a human donor with glioblastoma. The rearrangement links TRBV9 to TRBJ1-6, with 9 bases identical to TRBD1. For the CDR3, the DNA is TGTGCCAGCAGCGCCGTCCCGGGACAGGGTTCACCCCTCCACTTT. It translates to CASSAVPGQGSPLHF.